Described below is a single T cell receptor (beta chain) sequence and its context. The sample comes from a study of cytomegalovirus exposure and HLA in healthy donors. PCR employed 60 Vbeta and 13 Jbeta primers. Authors' processing steps: In a later analysis, approximately 80 million unique TCR beta chains included roughly 11 million shared by two or more donors. Produced via immunoSEQ multiplex PCR; TCRdb's table is partial and in-frame only. The DNA was the basis for D and trimming; V, J and clone size are from that table. The listing contains around 100,000 clones. Sequencing was done on a sample of PBMCs. The TCR originated in a man aged 25-40 years in good health and CMV-seronegative.

As DNA, the CDR3 is TGTGCCAGCAGTTACTCGTTCGGGGGGCCATCTTACGAGCAGTACTTC. Protein product: CASSYSFGGPSYEQYF. The V and J genes are TRBV6-5 and TRBJ2-7; weak D call: TRBD2 (7 bases). CDR1 and CDR2 (germline): MNHEY, SVGAGI. Trimming shortened V by 0 bases and J by 4 bases, and 16 bases separated the two germline ends. CDR3 size: 16 residues.